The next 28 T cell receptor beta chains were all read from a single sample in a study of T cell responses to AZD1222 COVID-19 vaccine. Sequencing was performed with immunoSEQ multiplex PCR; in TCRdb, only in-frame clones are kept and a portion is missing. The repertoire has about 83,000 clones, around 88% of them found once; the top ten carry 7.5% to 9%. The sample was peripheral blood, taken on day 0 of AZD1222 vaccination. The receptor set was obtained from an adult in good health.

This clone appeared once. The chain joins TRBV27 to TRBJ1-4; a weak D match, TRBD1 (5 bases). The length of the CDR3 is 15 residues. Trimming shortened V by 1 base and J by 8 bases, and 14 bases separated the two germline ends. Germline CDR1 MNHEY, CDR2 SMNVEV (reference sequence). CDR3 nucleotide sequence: TGTGCCAGCAGTTTATGGGCAGGGACCCCCGAAAAACTGTTTTTT. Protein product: CASSLWAGTPEKLFF.

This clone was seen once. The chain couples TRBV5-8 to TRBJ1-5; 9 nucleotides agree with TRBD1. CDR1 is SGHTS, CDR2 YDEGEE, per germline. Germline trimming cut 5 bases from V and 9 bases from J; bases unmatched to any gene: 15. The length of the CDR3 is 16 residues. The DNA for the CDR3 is TGTGCCAGCAGTCACACCGGGACAGGGTTTGGATCGCCCCAGCATTTT. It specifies CASSHTGTGFGSPQHF.

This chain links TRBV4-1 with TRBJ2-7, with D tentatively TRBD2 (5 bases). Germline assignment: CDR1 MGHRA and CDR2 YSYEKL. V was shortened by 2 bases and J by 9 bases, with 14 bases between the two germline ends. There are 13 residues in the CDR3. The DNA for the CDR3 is TGCGCCAGCAGCCAACTACTACTTACTAGGCAGTACTTC. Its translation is CASSQLLLTRQYF.

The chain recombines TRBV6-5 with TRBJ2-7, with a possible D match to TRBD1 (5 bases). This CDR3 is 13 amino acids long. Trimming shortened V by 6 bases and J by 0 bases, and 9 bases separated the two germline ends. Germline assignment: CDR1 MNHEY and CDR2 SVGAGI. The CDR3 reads CASRVTDSYEQYF. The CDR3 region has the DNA TGTGCCAGCAGGGTGACAGACTCCTACGAGCAGTACTTC.

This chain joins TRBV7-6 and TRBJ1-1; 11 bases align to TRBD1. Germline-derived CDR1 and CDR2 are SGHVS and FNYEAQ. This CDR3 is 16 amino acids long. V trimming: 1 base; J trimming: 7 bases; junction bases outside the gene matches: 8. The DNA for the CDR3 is TGTGCCAGCAGCTTAGGAGGGGTGGGACAGGGGGTTGAAGCTTTCTTT. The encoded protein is CASSLGGVGQGVEAFF.

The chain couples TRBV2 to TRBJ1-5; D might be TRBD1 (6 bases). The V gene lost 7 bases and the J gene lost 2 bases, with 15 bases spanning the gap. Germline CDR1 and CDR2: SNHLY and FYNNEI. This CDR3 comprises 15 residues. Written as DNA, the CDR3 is TGTGCCAGCATCTCCGATGGGGGGCGCAATCAGCCCCAGCATTTT. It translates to CASISDGGRNQPQHF.

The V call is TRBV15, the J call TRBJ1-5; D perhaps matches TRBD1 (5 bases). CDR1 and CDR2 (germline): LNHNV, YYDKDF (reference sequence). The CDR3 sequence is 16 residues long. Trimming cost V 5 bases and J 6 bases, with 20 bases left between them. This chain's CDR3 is CATSGLGGGFGQPQHF. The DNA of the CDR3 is TGTGCCACCAGCGGCTTGGGGGGGGGATTCGGTCAGCCCCAGCATTTT.

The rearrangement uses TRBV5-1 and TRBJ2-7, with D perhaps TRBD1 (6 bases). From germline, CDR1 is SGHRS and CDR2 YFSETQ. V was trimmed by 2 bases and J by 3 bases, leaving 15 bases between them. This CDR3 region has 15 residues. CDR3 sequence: CASSLQGTGNYEQYF. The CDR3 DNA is TGCGCCAGCAGCTTACAGGGAACTGGGAACTACGAGCAGTACTTC.

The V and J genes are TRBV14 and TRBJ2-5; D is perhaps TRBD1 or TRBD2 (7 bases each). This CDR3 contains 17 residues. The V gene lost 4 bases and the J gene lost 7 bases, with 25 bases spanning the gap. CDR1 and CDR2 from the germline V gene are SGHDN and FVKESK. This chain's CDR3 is CASSPHQGGGRRGTQYF. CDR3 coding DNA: TGTGCCAGCAGCCCCCATCAGGGGGGGGGCCGGAGAGGGACCCAGTACTTC.

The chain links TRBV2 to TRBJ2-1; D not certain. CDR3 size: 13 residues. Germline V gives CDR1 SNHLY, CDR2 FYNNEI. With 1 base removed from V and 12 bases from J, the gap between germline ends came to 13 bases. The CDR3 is CASSEGGLLGQFF. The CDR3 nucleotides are TGTGCCAGCAGTGAAGGTGGTTTGCTGGGGCAGTTCTTC.

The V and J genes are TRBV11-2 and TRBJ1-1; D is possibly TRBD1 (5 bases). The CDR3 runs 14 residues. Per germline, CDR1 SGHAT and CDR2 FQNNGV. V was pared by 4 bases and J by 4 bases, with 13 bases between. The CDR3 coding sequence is TGTGCCAGCAGCTGGGGACTGATAATCACTGAAGCTTTCTTT. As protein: CASSWGLIITEAFF.

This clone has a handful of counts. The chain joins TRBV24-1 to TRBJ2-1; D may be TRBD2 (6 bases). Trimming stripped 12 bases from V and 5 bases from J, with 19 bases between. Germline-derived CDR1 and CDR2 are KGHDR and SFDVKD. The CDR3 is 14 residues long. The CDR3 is CAPYQVREDNEQFF. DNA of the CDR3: TGTGCCCCATACCAGGTCAGGGAGGACAATGAGCAGTTCTTC.

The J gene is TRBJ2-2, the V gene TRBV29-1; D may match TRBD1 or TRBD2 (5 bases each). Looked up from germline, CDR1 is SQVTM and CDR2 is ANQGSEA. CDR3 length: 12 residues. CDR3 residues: CSVGVRSGELFF. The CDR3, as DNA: TGCAGTGTGGGGGTTCGTTCCGGGGAGCTGTTTTTT.

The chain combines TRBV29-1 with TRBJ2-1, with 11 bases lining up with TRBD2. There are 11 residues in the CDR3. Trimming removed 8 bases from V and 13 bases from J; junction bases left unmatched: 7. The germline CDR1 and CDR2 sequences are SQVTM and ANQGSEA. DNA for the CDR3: TGCAGCTCCCAGACTAGCGGGATCCAGTTCTTC. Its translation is CSSQTSGIQFF.

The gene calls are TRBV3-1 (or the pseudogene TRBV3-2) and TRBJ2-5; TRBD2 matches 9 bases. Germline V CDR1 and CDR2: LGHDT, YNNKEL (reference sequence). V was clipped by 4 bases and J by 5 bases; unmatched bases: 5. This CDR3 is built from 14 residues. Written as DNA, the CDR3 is TGTGCCAGCAGCCTAAAGGGACTAGCCGAGACCCAGTACTTC. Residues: CASSLKGLAETQYF.

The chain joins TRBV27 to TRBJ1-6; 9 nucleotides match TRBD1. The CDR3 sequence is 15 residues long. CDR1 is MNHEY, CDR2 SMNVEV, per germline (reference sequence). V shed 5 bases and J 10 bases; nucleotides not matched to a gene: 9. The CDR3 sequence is CASSHQQGAVSPLHF. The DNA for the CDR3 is TGTGCCAGCAGTCACCAACAGGGGGCCGTATCACCCCTCCACTTT.

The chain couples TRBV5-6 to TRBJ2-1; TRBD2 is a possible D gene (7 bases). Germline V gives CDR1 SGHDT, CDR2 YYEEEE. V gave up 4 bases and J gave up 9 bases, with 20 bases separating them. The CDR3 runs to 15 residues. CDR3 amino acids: CASSPVGGASGEQFF. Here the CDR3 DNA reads TGTGCCAGCAGCCCCGTTGGGGGGGCAAGTGGTGAGCAGTTCTTC.

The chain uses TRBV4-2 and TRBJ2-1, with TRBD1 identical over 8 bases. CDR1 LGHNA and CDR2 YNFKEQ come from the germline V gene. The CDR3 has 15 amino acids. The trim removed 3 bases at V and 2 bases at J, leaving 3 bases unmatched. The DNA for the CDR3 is TGTGCCAGCAGCCAGACAGGGGAGGCCTACAATGAGCAGTTCTTC. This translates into CASSQTGEAYNEQFF.

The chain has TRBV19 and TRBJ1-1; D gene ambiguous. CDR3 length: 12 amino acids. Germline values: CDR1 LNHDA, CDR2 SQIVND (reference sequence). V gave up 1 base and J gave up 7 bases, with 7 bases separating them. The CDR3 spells CASSIGAGEAFF. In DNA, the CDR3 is TGTGCCAGTAGTATAGGGGCTGGTGAAGCTTTCTTT. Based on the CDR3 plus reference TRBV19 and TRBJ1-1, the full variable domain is DGGITQSPKYLFRKEGQNVTLSCEQNLNHDAMYWYRQDPGQGLRLIYYSQIVNDFQKGDIAEGYSVSREKKESFPLTVTSAQKNPTAFYLCASSIGAGEAFFGQGTRLTVV.

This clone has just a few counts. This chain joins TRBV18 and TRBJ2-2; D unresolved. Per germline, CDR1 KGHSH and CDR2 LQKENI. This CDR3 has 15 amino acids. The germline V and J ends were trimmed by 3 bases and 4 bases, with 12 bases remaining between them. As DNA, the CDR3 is TGTGCCAGCTCACCTCTCCCCCAAGCCACCGGGGAGCTGTTTTTT. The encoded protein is CASSPLPQATGELFF.

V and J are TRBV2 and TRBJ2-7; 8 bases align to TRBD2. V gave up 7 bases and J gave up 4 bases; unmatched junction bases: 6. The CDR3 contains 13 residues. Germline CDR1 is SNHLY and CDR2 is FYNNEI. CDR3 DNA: TGTGCCAGCAAAAGGGGGACTAGTTACGAGCAGTACTTC. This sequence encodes CASKRGTSYEQYF. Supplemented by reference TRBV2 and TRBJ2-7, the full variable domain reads EPEVTQTPSHQVTQMGQEVILRCVPISNHLYFYWYRQILGQKVEFLVSFYNNEISEKSEIFDDQFSVERPDGSNFTLKIRSTKLEDSAMYFCASKRGTSYEQYFGPGTRLTVT.

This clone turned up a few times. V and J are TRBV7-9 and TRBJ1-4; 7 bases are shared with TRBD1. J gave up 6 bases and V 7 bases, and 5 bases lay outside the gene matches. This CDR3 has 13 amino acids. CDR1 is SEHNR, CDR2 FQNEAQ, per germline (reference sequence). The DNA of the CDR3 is TGTGCCAGCAAGGGGGCCCTGGATGAAAAACTGTTTTTT. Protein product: CASKGALDEKLFF.

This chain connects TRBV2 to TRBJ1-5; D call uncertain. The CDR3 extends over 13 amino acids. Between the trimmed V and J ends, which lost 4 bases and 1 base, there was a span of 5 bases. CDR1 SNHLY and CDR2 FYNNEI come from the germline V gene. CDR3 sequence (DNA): TGTGCCAGCAGTGGACAAAGCAATCAGCCCCAGCATTTT. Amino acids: CASSGQSNQPQHF.

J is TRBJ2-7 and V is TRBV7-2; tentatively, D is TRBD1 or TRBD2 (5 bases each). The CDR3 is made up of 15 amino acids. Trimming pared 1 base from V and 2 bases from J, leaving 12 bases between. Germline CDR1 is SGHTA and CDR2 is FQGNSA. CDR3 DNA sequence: TGTGCCAGCAGCTTAGGGGGGACGGGGCCCTACGAGCAGTACTTC. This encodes CASSLGGTGPYEQYF. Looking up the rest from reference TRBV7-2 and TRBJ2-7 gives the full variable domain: GAGVSQSPSNKVTEKGKDVELRCDPISGHTALYWYRQSLGQGLEFLIYFQGNSAPDKSGLPSDRFSAERTGGSVSTLTIQRTQQEDSAVYLCASSLGGTGPYEQYFGPGTRLTVT.

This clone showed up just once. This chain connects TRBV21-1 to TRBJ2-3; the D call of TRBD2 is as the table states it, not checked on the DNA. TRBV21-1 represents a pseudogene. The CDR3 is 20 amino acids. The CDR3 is CASSKEASGRPGLVKDTQYF. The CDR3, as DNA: TGTGCCAGCAGCAAAGAGGCTAGCGGGAGGCCTGGTTTGGTGAAAGATACGCAGTATTTT.

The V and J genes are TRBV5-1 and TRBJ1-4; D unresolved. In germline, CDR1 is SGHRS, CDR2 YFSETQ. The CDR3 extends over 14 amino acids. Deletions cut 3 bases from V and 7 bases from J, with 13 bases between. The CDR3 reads CASSSVVEGEKLFF. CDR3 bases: TGCGCCAGCAGCTCTGTCGTGGAGGGTGAAAAACTGTTTTTT.

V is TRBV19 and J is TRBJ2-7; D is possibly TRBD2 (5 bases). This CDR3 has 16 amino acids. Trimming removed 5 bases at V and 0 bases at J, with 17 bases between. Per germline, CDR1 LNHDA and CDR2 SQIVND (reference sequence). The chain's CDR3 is CASSERPAHVSYEQYF. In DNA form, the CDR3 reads TGTGCCAGTAGTGAGCGGCCGGCGCACGTCTCCTACGAGCAGTACTTC.

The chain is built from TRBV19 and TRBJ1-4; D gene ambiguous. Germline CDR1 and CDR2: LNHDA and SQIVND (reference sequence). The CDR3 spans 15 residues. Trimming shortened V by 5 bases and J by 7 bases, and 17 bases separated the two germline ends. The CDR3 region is CASSGPFSNVEKLFF. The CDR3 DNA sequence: TGTGCCAGTAGTGGCCCCTTCTCGAACGTTGAAAAACTGTTTTTT.